This TCR beta chain was captured by sequencing in a study of Ad26.COV2.S vaccination and SARS-CoV-2 variants. As to treatment: approximately 18 received Ad26.COV2.S at low or high dose, single or two shots; a few received placebo; per-sample allocation not given. The samples date from day 63 after the first vaccine or placebo injection. Using immunoSEQ multiplex PCR, the repertoire was profiled, and TCRdb retains in-frame clones only, with some absent. The repertoire includes 350,000 to 500,000 clones, roughly 88% of them detected once, and less than 4.5% sits in the top ten. With 3 bases removed from V and 4 bases from J, the gap between germline ends came to 9 bases. The CDR3 consists of 13 residues. CDR1 is SEHNR, CDR2 FQNEAQ, per germline (reference sequence).

The sequence derives from a person aged 18-65 years who received the Ad26.COV2.S COVID-19 vaccine or a placebo. V and J are TRBV7-9 and TRBJ1-2, with a tentative D call TRBD1 (5 bases). The sequencing here drew on peripheral blood, taken in a trial of Ad26.COV2.S vaccine versus placebo. CDR3 sequence reads: CASSFDSLYGYTF. CDR3 nucleotide sequence: TGTGCCAGCAGCTTCGACAGTCTCTATGGCTACACCTTC.